Listed here are 22 T cell receptor beta chains from one sample, sequenced in a study of blood T cell repertoires in COVID-19 (dated by TCRdb to the early 2020s). The library was built by means of the immunoSEQ multiplex PCR assay. TCRdb holds this immuneACCESS table with in-frame rearrangements only. Some clones are missing; in checked studies, unresolved V genes explain under half, and the rest has no known cause. The sample yields about 56,000 clones; less than 90% were counted once. The top ten clonotypes cover 13% of the sample. Sequenced material: peripheral blood. These receptors were collected from a woman aged 80 or over with acute or convalescent COVID-19.

This clone has only one observation. The chain carries TRBV19 and TRBJ2-5; 9 bases match TRBD2. The CDR3 is 15 amino acids. The germline V gene encodes CDR1 LNHDA and CDR2 SQIVND (reference sequence). V trimming: 6 bases; J trimming: 0 bases; junction bases outside the gene matches: 5. CDR3 sequence: CASRAGGAYQETQYF. In nucleotides, the CDR3 is TGTGCCAGTAGAGCGGGGGGAGCCTACCAAGAGACCCAGTACTTC.

The chain combines TRBV2 with TRBJ1-4; no clear D gene. Germline-derived CDR1 and CDR2 are SNHLY and FYNNEI. V shed 3 bases and J shed 8 bases, with 16 bases lying between them. This CDR3 has 15 amino acids. The CDR3 DNA follows: TGTGCCAGCAGTGATGATGGAGGGAGGGAGGAAAAACTGTTTTTT. This codes for CASSDDGGREEKLFF.

This sequence joins TRBV30 and TRBJ2-1; D is possibly TRBD1 (5 bases). The ends were cut back, 2 bases at V and 2 bases at J, with 7 bases in the middle. CDR1 and CDR2 from the germline V gene are GTSNPN and SVGIG (reference sequence). The CDR3 consists of 13 residues. The CDR3 nucleotides are TGTGCCTGGAGTACAGGTACCTACAATGAGCAGTTCTTC. It codes for CAWSTGTYNEQFF.

The chain employs TRBV6-5 and TRBJ2-3, with 10 positions matching TRBD1. The V and J ends lost 7 bases and 4 bases, in that order; junction bases with no gene match: 8. CDR1 is MNHEY, CDR2 SVGAGI, per germline. The CDR3 loop spans 15 amino acids. The CDR3 spells CASTRGQGGADTQYF. CDR3 sequence (DNA): TGTGCCAGCACTAGAGGACAGGGGGGAGCAGATACGCAGTATTTT.

The rearrangement joins TRBV29-1 to TRBJ2-7; no definite D call. This CDR3 comprises 11 residues. Trimming took off 1 base at V and 4 bases at J, with 5 bases between the two ends. Per germline, CDR1 SQVTM and CDR2 ANQGSEA. As DNA, the CDR3 is TGCAGCGTTGAAGGAGGATACGAGCAGTACTTC. Encoded protein: CSVEGGYEQYF.

V and J are TRBV19 and TRBJ1-2; TRBD1 is a possible D gene (6 bases). V lost 6 bases and J lost 7, with 15 bases in between. From germline, CDR1 is LNHDA and CDR2 SQIVND (reference sequence). The CDR3 is made up of 13 amino acids. The CDR3 loop is CASRATGSGGYTF. Here the CDR3 DNA reads TGTGCCAGTAGAGCCACAGGGTCGGGTGGCTACACCTTC.

V usage is TRBV2 and J usage is TRBJ1-5; D is ambiguous. The CDR3 sequence is 12 residues long. V lost 3 bases and J 8 bases, leaving 8 bases between the germline ends. The germline gives CDR1 SNHLY, CDR2 FYNNEI. The CDR3 bases are TGTGCCAGCAGTGATCCCACAAAGCCCCAGCATTTT. The encoded protein is CASSDPTKPQHF.

The V gene is TRBV29-1, the J gene TRBJ1-2; D uncertain. V was clipped by 6 bases and J by 4 bases, with 12 bases between them. Germline loops: CDR1 SQVTM, CDR2 ANQGSEA. The CDR3 runs 12 residues. In DNA, the CDR3 is TGCAGCGTGGCCAGAGGGTCCTATGGCTACACCTTC. Protein product: CSVARGSYGYTF.

This sequence joins TRBV5-4 and TRBJ1-2; the D gene is possibly TRBD1 (6 bases). The CDR3 covers 17 residues. Germline V CDR1 and CDR2: SGHNT, YYREEE (reference sequence). V was cut by 3 bases and J by 4 bases, with 22 bases left in between. The CDR3 here is CASSSGPQDREIYGYTF. The DNA of the CDR3 is TGTGCCAGCAGCTCTGGCCCCCAGGACAGAGAAATCTATGGCTACACCTTC.

The chain has TRBV6-1 and TRBJ2-1; possible D gene TRBD1, 7 bases. Trimming pared 1 base from V and 1 base from J, leaving 11 bases between. There are 16 residues in the CDR3. Germline CDR1 reads MNHNS; CDR2 reads SASEGT. The CDR3 region has the DNA TGTGCCAGCAGTGAAGGTTCAGGGGGGTCCTACAATGAGCAGTTCTTC. It yields the protein CASSEGSGGSYNEQFF.

To note about this clone: At one end, the junction sequence differs from germline, possibly due to a read error. The V and J genes are TRBV13 and TRBJ1-6; tentative D call: TRBD1 (6 bases). There are 14 residues in the CDR3. Germline V gives CDR1 PRHDT, CDR2 FYEKMQ (reference sequence). CDR3 DNA sequence: TGTGCCAGCAGCATAGGACAGTATAATTCACCCCTCCACTTT. This encodes CASSIGQYNSPLHF.

This clone was recorded a few times. This chain joins TRBV10-3 and TRBJ1-1; TRBD1 aligns across 9 bases. This CDR3 comprises 15 residues. Germline V gene data show CDR1 as ENHRY and CDR2 as SYGVKD. Trimming removed 6 bases from V and 6 bases from J; junction bases left unmatched: 11. The CDR3 sequence is CAIRGAGTGFSEAFF. The CDR3 DNA sequence: TGTGCCATCAGGGGGGCCGGGACAGGGTTTTCTGAAGCTTTCTTT.

The genes are TRBV5-1 and TRBJ1-5; D perhaps matches TRBD1 (5 bases). Looked up from germline, CDR1 is SGHRS and CDR2 is YFSETQ. The CDR3 runs 15 residues. V was pared by 4 bases and J by 2 bases, with 13 bases between. The CDR3 is CASSRGGERNQPQHF. The CDR3 coding sequence is TGCGCCAGCAGCCGCGGGGGGGAGCGCAATCAGCCCCAGCATTTT. Looking up the rest from reference TRBV5-1 and TRBJ1-5 gives the full variable domain: KAGVTQTPRYLIKTRGQQVTLSCSPISGHRSVSWYQQTPGQGLQFLFEYFSETQRNKGNFPGRFSGRQFSNSRSEMNVSTLELGDSALYLCASSRGGERNQPQHFGDGTRLSIL.

The chain couples TRBV5-1 to TRBJ2-7; 7 bases map to TRBD1. Germline trimming cut 4 bases from V and 2 bases from J; bases unmatched to any gene: 6. The CDR3 consists of 14 residues. Germline V gene data show CDR1 as SGHRS and CDR2 as YFSETQ. CDR3 loop: CASSGGQAPYEQYF. CDR3 coding DNA: TGCGCCAGCAGCGGCGGACAGGCCCCCTACGAGCAGTACTTC.

This clone was observed a single time. The chain has TRBV3-1 (or the pseudogene TRBV3-2) and TRBJ1-5; a possible D gene is TRBD1 (5 bases). V was shortened by 0 bases and J by 6 bases, with 12 bases between the two germline ends. The CDR3 length is 15 residues. In germline, CDR1 is LGHDT, CDR2 YNNKEL (reference sequence). The CDR3 DNA reads as TGTGCCAGCAGCCAAGAGTCTCGGGGGACTCAGCCCCAGCATTTT. It encodes CASSQESRGTQPQHF.

The chain uses TRBV7-2 and TRBJ2-1, with no clear D. V was cut by 7 bases and J by 7 bases, with 17 bases left in between. Per germline, CDR1 SGHTA and CDR2 FQGNSA. This CDR3 comprises 14 residues. CDR3 protein: CASNHRGLVNEQFF. Here the CDR3 DNA reads TGTGCCAGCAACCATAGAGGTTTAGTAAATGAGCAGTTCTTC.

This clone has a handful of counts. J is TRBJ1-5 and V is TRBV6-5, with D possibly TRBD1 on 5 matching bases. Trimming removed 3 bases at V and 3 bases at J, with 12 bases between. The germline CDR1 and CDR2 sequences are MNHEY and SVGAGI. The CDR3 is made up of 15 amino acids. CDR3 region: CASSYRQGYNQPQHF. The CDR3 nucleotides read TGTGCCAGCAGTTATCGTCAGGGTTACAATCAGCCCCAGCATTTT.

J is TRBJ2-7 and V is TRBV15; 9 bases match TRBD1. CDR1 and CDR2 from the germline V gene are LNHNV and YYDKDF (reference sequence). This CDR3 spans 16 amino acids. V was clipped by 0 bases and J by 3 bases; unmatched bases: 6. The CDR3 DNA sequence: TGTGCCACCAGCAGAGAAGCGGGACAGGGAAGCTACGAGCAGTACTTC. It codes for CATSREAGQGSYEQYF.

The V call is TRBV6-5, the J call TRBJ1-1; unclear D gene. In germline, CDR1 is MNHEY, CDR2 SVGAGI. Deletions cut 4 bases from V and 10 bases from J, with 16 bases between. The CDR3 sequence is 13 residues long. CDR3 coding DNA: TGTGCCAGCAGTTCAAGCGCAGCGTTTGGAGCTTTCTTT. Amino acid sequence: CASSSSAAFGAFF.

The gene calls are TRBV7-3 and TRBJ2-6; no firm D call. V dropped 5 bases and J dropped 3 bases, with 11 bases sitting between them. The CDR3 loop spans 15 amino acids. Germline lookup yields CDR1 SGHTA and CDR2 FQGTGA. The CDR3 bases are TGTGCCAGCAGCCCCGGGTCGGGTGGGGCCAACGTCCTGACTTTC. Protein: CASSPGSGGANVLTF.

V and J are TRBV19 and TRBJ1-2; 7 bases are a match to TRBD1. The V gene end was trimmed by 4 bases and the J gene end by 1 base; junction bases not matched to a gene: 3. The V gene's germline CDR1 is LNHDA and CDR2 SQIVND (reference sequence). This CDR3 comprises 14 residues. This CDR3 reads CASSRDRLNYGYTF. The CDR3 DNA reads TGTGCCAGTAGTAGGGACAGACTTAACTATGGCTACACCTTC.

The gene calls are TRBV6-6 and TRBJ1-1; D ambiguous. V was trimmed by 3 bases and J by 0 bases, leaving 5 bases between them. CDR1 and CDR2 (germline): MNHNY, SVGAGI (reference sequence). The CDR3 consists of 13 residues. CDR3 sequence reads: CASSYQVNTEAFF. The DNA for the CDR3 is TGTGCCAGCAGTTATCAGGTGAACACTGAAGCTTTCTTT.